The T cell receptor beta chain under discussion was sequenced for a study of blood T cell repertoires in COVID-19 (dated by TCRdb to 2020 to 2021). About the investigation overall: Samples from collaborators originated in the United States, Italy and Spain and spanned both the acute and convalescent phases of COVID-19. The sample metadata nearly always contained a de-identified subject ID, COVID-19 status, age in years and sex. Subjects who had been exposed to COVID-19, were actively infected with it, or had recovered from it provided the deeply sampled blood TCRbeta repertoires that made up the dataset. The prospective study material was composed of cDNA or gDNA derived from T cells, B-cell-depleted T cells, or PBMCs. The samples were drawn from the first 160 participants of the ongoing ImmuneRACE study and from over 950 subjects provided by 6 global collaborators. The repertoires were released in a freely available public database intended as a resource for research on the immune response to SARS-CoV-2. HLA class I and class II types, where available, came from metadata supplied by the sample provider rather than from assay-based typing.

As regards this clone: Its antigen remains unidentified. No base quality information exists; no much larger clone differs at one position.

TCRbeta CDR3 regions were amplified from genomic DNA by means of the immunoSEQ Assay, a bias-controlled multiplex PCR. On the study's bioinformatics: The number of nucleated cells in each sample was estimated by amplification of reference gene primers within the assay. To quantify the absolute abundance of each unique TCRbeta CDR3 rearrangement, sequence reads were collapsed and filtered. For each sample, productive Simpson clonality was calculated as the square root of Simpson's diversity index across productive rearrangements. This is the immuneACCESS table as TCRdb keeps it, with only in-frame sequences that have V and J called. A part of the clones is gone; compared with another copy, unresolved V genes explain less than half, and the rest is unexplained. That table furnishes V, J and clone size, whereas the DNA furnished D and trimming. The sample data list 90,000 to 100,000 clones, and 75% to 90% of these were observed just once. The ten largest account for about 1.8% of the sample.

Whole blood was collected in K2EDTA tubes by collaborating institutions according to the institutions' own protocols. For TCRbeta analysis, collaborators shipped samples in one of three forms: frozen whole blood, isolated PBMCs, or DNA extracted from either of those sample types. Findings and caveats that apply to the study as a whole: How much clinical and demographic metadata was included differed by source and by participant, and the metadata was provided uncurated.

The cysteine opens and the phenylalanine closes a CDR3 of 15 amino acids. The entry retains the CDR3 DNA only, 45 bases that are in frame from base 1. Taken from the germline V gene, the CDR1 and CDR2 loops are SGHTA and FQGNSA. Compared with germline, V lacks 6 bases and J lacks 6 bases; bases without a gene match: 10. The rearrangement combines TRBV7-2 with TRBJ2-7; 11 junctional bases match TRBD2. This receptor was identified in a man older than 75 with acute or convalescent COVID-19. Specimen: peripheral blood. The CDR3 corresponds to CASRIAGGPGAEQYF. The nucleotide sequence is given as TGTGCCAGCAGAATAGCGGGAGGGCCGGGTGCCGAGCAGTACTTC. Here the CDR3 is joined to the reference TRBV7-2 and TRBJ2-7 genes, and the full variable domain is: GAGVSQSPSNKVTEKGKDVELRCDPISGHTALYWYRQSLGQGLEFLIYFQGNSAPDKSGLPSDRFSAERTGGSVSTLTIQRTQQEDSAVYLCASRIAGGPGAEQYFGPGTRLTVT.